The 30 T cell receptor beta chains below all came from one sample that was sequenced in a study of blood T cell repertoires in COVID-19. Profiling relied on immunoSEQ multiplex PCR, and the TCRdb table lists in-frame clones only, not all of them. Among 200,000 to 250,000 clones, about nine tenths were seen once, and the ten largest hold 2.7%. The specimen sequenced was peripheral blood. The source is a man aged 30 to 45 with COVID-19, enrolled during active disease.

The rearrangement joins TRBV27 to TRBJ1-4; weak D call: TRBD1 (5 bases). Between the trimmed V and J ends, which lost 4 bases and 4 bases, there was a span of 16 bases. CDR1 is MNHEY, CDR2 SMNVEV, per germline (reference sequence). The CDR3 length is 16 residues. The CDR3 protein is CASSSLVAGRNEKLFF. CDR3 sequence (DNA): TGTGCCAGCAGTTCCCTCGTGGCAGGGCGTAATGAAAAACTGTTTTTT.

The rearrangement uses TRBV5-1 and TRBJ1-2; possibly TRBD1 for D (5 bases). Trimming took 0 bases from V and 3 from J, leaving 12 bases between them. The CDR3 loop spans 15 amino acids. Germline lookup yields CDR1 SGHRS and CDR2 YFSETQ. The CDR3 nucleotides are TGCGCCAGCAGCTTGGGAAGGGGAAGCGACTATGGCTACACCTTC. This codes for CASSLGRGSDYGYTF. The full variable domain, rest sourced from reference TRBV5-1 and TRBJ1-2, is KAGVTQTPRYLIKTRGQQVTLSCSPISGHRSVSWYQQTPGQGLQFLFEYFSETQRNKGNFPGRFSGRQFSNSRSEMNVSTLELGDSALYLCASSLGRGSDYGYTFGSGTRLTVV.

V and J are TRBV4-1 and TRBJ2-2; D perhaps matches TRBD1 (5 bases). CDR1 and CDR2 from the germline V gene are MGHRA and YSYEKL. The CDR3 has 14 residues. Trimming removed 3 bases at V and 1 base at J, with 6 bases between. The CDR3 loop is CASSHGQNTGELFF. The CDR3, as DNA: TGCGCCAGCAGCCATGGACAGAACACCGGGGAGCTGTTTTTT.

V usage is TRBV7-3 and J usage is TRBJ2-7; D uncertain. The CDR3 totals 13 residues. Trimming removed 5 bases at V and 2 bases at J, with 10 bases between. CDR1 is SGHTA, CDR2 FQGTGA, per germline. The CDR3 DNA is TGTGCCAGCAGCCGAACAGAAACCTACGAGCAGTACTTC. Amino acids: CASSRTETYEQYF.

The chain links TRBV9 to TRBJ2-7; the D gene is possibly TRBD2 (6 bases). Germline V gene sequence: CDR1 SGDLS, CDR2 YYNGEE. This CDR3 region has 15 residues. Trimming pared 2 bases from V and 2 bases from J, leaving 14 bases between. CDR3 residues: CASSVGPEGTYEQYF. CDR3 in DNA: TGTGCCAGCAGCGTCGGTCCGGAGGGGACCTACGAGCAGTACTTC.

The chain combines TRBV14 with TRBJ1-6; 11 nucleotides match TRBD1. J lost 7 bases, V lost 11 bases, and 19 bases had no gene match. The CDR3 is 18 amino acids. In germline, CDR1 is SGHDN, CDR2 FVKESK. The CDR3 DNA reads TGTGCCCACCGAGGCCCCCCGGACAGGGGGCCAGGGAATTCACCCCTCCACTTT. This sequence encodes CAHRGPPDRGPGNSPLHF.

The chain joins TRBV5-1 to TRBJ1-2; 8 bases line up with TRBD1. Trimming cost V 4 bases and J 4 bases; bases outside gene matches: 6. This CDR3 contains 14 residues. CDR1 SGHRS and CDR2 YFSETQ come from the germline V gene. Here the CDR3 DNA reads TGCGCCAGCAGCGCGGACAGGGCCGGCTATGGCTACACCTTC. Protein sequence: CASSADRAGYGYTF.

V gene TRBV18 combines with J gene TRBJ1-4; TRBD1 might be the D (6 bases). Germline CDR1 is KGHSH and CDR2 is LQKENI. The V and J ends lost 0 bases and 7 bases respectively, with 12 bases between them. The CDR3 is made up of 15 amino acids. CDR3 region: CASSPPQGPTEKLFF. The CDR3 nucleotides read TGTGCCAGCTCACCACCGCAGGGGCCTACTGAAAAACTGTTTTTT.

This chain links TRBV12-3 or TRBV12-4 with TRBJ1-2; TRBD1 might be the D (5 bases). The CDR3 covers 13 residues. Trimming pared 4 bases from V and 5 bases from J, leaving 11 bases between. CDR3 region: CASSWGGRYGYTF. The CDR3 DNA reads TGTGCCAGCAGTTGGGGGGGAAGGTATGGCTACACCTTC.

This chain links TRBV5-4 with TRBJ2-7, with 10 nucleotides matching TRBD1. J gave up 5 bases and V 4 bases, and 9 bases lay outside the gene matches. Germline CDR1 SGHNT, CDR2 YYREEE (reference sequence). This CDR3 region has 15 residues. CDR3 sequence: CASSPRDRGSNEQYF. The DNA for the CDR3 is TGTGCCAGCAGCCCCCGGGACAGGGGCTCAAACGAGCAGTACTTC.

The sample holds one count of this clone. The chain links TRBV21-1 to TRBJ1-3; TRBD1, the table's D call, was not compared with the DNA. TRBV21-1 is a documented pseudogene. This CDR3 contains 19 residues. CDR3 in DNA: TGTGCCAGCAGCAAAGTAGTGGGGCGGGACAGCTACTCTGGAAACACCATATATTTT. Protein product: CASSKVVGRDSYSGNTIYF.

V is TRBV27 and J is TRBJ2-7; 7 bases map to TRBD2. V lost 3 bases and J lost 6; bases outside the gene matches: 11. Germline V lookup: CDR1 MNHEY, CDR2 SMNVEV (reference sequence). The CDR3 loop spans 15 amino acids. Here the CDR3 DNA reads TGTGCCAGCAGTTTTCGACTAGCTGGTTTTGGCGAGCAGTACTTC. Its protein product is CASSFRLAGFGEQYF.

The chain uses TRBV15 and TRBJ2-2; 8 nucleotides agree with TRBD1. The germline gives CDR1 LNHNV, CDR2 YYDKDF (reference sequence). The CDR3 has 15 amino acids. With V trimmed by 5 bases and J by 3 bases, 5 bases remained unmatched. DNA for the CDR3: TGTGCCACCAGCTCCGGGACAGGTTACACCGGGGAGCTGTTTTTT. It encodes CATSSGTGYTGELFF.

The chain joins TRBV5-1 to TRBJ2-3; tentatively, D is TRBD1 (5 bases). Trimming removed 3 bases at V and 0 bases at J, with 11 bases between. Germline V CDR1 and CDR2: SGHRS, YFSETQ. CDR3 size: 15 residues. CDR3 bases: TGCGCCAGCAGCTCTCAAGGGGCGAGCACAGATACGCAGTATTTT. This codes for CASSSQGASTDTQYF.

V usage is TRBV27 and J usage is TRBJ2-7, with unresolved D. The germline V gene has CDR1 MNHEY and CDR2 SMNVEV (reference sequence). Trimming removed 3 bases from V and 4 bases from J, with 4 bases in between. The CDR3 spans 11 residues. CDR3 sequence: CASSFYYEQYF. The DNA for the CDR3 is TGTGCCAGCAGTTTTTATTACGAGCAGTACTTC.

V usage is TRBV11-3 and J usage is TRBJ2-1, with no clear D. The V gene's germline CDR1 is SGHNT and CDR2 YENEEA. Trimming shortened V by 6 bases and J by 11 bases, and 14 bases separated the two germline ends. The CDR3 runs 12 residues. In DNA form, the CDR3 reads TGTGCCAGCAGTCAGATTCCGGAGCAGCAGTTCTTC. It encodes CASSQIPEQQFF.

The chain recombines TRBV2 with TRBJ2-5, with TRBD1 matching 7 bases. The junction had 5 bases not matched to a gene; V was cut back by 6 bases and J by 1 base. The V gene's germline CDR1 is SNHLY and CDR2 FYNNEI. The CDR3 extends over 14 amino acids. The CDR3 nucleotides are TGTGCCAGCAGCCAAACAGGGGTCCAAGAGACCCAGTACTTC. Its translation: CASSQTGVQETQYF.

There are a few counts of this clone. This chain joins TRBV28 and TRBJ1-1, with D perhaps matching TRBD1 (5 bases). Germline CDR1 MDHEN, CDR2 SYDVKM. CDR3 length: 12 residues. V dropped 7 bases and J dropped 10 bases, with 16 bases sitting between them. The DNA of the CDR3 is TGTGCCAGCAATATTCAGGGATTGTCAGCTTTCTTT. Protein: CASNIQGLSAFF.

The genes are TRBV28 and TRBJ1-3; D possibly corresponds to TRBD1 (6 bases). There are 16 residues in the CDR3. CDR1 and CDR2 from the germline V gene are MDHEN and SYDVKM. The germline V and J ends were trimmed by 5 bases and 2 bases, with 16 bases remaining between them. Here the CDR3 reads CASSPGQYLTGNTIYF. The CDR3 bases are TGTGCCAGCAGTCCAGGACAGTACCTAACTGGAAACACCATATATTTT.

This chain connects TRBV10-3 to TRBJ2-1; 8 bases agree with TRBD2. After removal of 3 bases from V and 4 bases from J, the junction contained 5 bases not matched to a gene. Germline lookup yields CDR1 ENHRY and CDR2 SYGVKD. The CDR3 has 15 residues. CDR3 loop: CAISDPGGGYNEQFF. CDR3 nucleotide sequence: TGTGCCATCAGTGATCCGGGAGGGGGGTACAATGAGCAGTTCTTC.

This sequence joins TRBV7-3 and TRBJ1-6; a weak D match, TRBD1 (5 bases). Per the germline V gene, CDR1 is SGHTA and CDR2 is FQGTGA. The CDR3 loop spans 14 amino acids. The V end was cut by 1 base, the J end by 10 bases, with 11 bases between. CDR3 nucleotide sequence: TGTGCCAGCAGCTTAAGTCAGGGAGGGTCACCCCTCCACTTT. It is translated as CASSLSQGGSPLHF.

The V and J genes are TRBV7-9 and TRBJ2-2; the D is unclear. This CDR3 contains 15 residues. The V end lost 1 base, the J end lost 4 bases, and 10 bases lay between the germline ends. Germline lookup yields CDR1 SEHNR and CDR2 FQNEAQ (reference sequence). The CDR3 sequence is CASSLEPSFTGELFF. Here the CDR3 DNA reads TGTGCCAGCAGCTTAGAACCCAGTTTCACCGGGGAGCTGTTTTTT.

J is TRBJ1-1 and V is TRBV29-1; D remains ambiguous. The germline V gene encodes CDR1 SQVTM and CDR2 ANQGSEA. The CDR3 is 12 amino acids. Trimming cost V 8 bases and J 1 base, with 11 bases left between them. CDR3 nucleotide sequence: TGCAGCTTCAGCGCGGGGAACACTGAAGCTTTCTTT. It codes for CSFSAGNTEAFF.

The chain has TRBV7-8 and TRBJ1-5, with 7 bases that match TRBD1. CDR3 length equals 17 residues. V was pared by 2 bases and J by 7 bases, with 14 bases of the junction left unmatched. Per germline, CDR1 SGHVS and CDR2 FQNEAQ. In DNA, the CDR3 is TGTGCCAGCAGCTTAAGAACCGCAGACAGGGCAGAACAGCCCCAGCATTTT. As protein: CASSLRTADRAEQPQHF. The variable domain in full, with the rest retrieved from reference TRBV7-8 and TRBJ1-5, is GAGVSQSPRYKVAKRGQDVALRCDPISGHVSLFWYQQALGQGPEFLTYFQNEAQLDKSGLPSDRFFAERPEGSVSTLKIQRTQQEDSAVYLCASSLRTADRAEQPQHFGDGTRLSIL.

The chain recombines TRBV15 with TRBJ2-3; D may be TRBD2 (6 bases). V lost 2 bases to trimming and J lost 2 bases, with 17 bases between them. Germline CDR1 LNHNV, CDR2 YYDKDF (reference sequence). This CDR3 spans 17 amino acids. CDR3 nucleotide sequence: TGTGCCACCAGCAGACCTTTAGGAGGGCGGGACACAGATACGCAGTATTTT. It encodes CATSRPLGGRDTDTQYF.

V usage is TRBV6-5 and J usage is TRBJ1-2, with D possibly matching TRBD1 (5 bases). The germline V gene has CDR1 MNHEY and CDR2 SVGAGI. The V end was cut by 0 bases, the J end by 6 bases, with 14 bases between. The CDR3 runs 15 residues. The CDR3: CASSYSPWGDDGYTF. The CDR3 DNA is TGTGCCAGCAGTTACTCCCCTTGGGGGGACGATGGCTACACCTTC.

The chain recombines TRBV4-1 with TRBJ2-7; D may be TRBD2 (6 bases). CDR1 is MGHRA and CDR2 is YSYEKL in the germline V gene. This CDR3 has 13 amino acids. Trimming left V 6 bases short and J 2 bases short, with 11 bases between. CDR3 region: CASSIADTYEQYF. The CDR3 coding sequence is TGCGCCAGCAGTATAGCGGATACCTACGAGCAGTACTTC.

The chain uses TRBV9 and TRBJ2-3; the match to TRBD2 covers 7 bases. The CDR3 extends over 17 amino acids. CDR1 is SGDLS, CDR2 YYNGEE, per germline. V shed 1 base and J 0 bases; nucleotides not matched to a gene: 8. The DNA for the CDR3 is TGTGCCAGCAGCGTACCCTTTTATAGCGGGAGCACAGATACGCAGTATTTT. Its protein is CASSVPFYSGSTDTQYF.

The gene calls are TRBV2 and TRBJ1-6; maybe TRBD1 (5 bases). The CDR3 spans 16 residues. V lost 5 bases to trimming and J lost 6 bases, with 17 bases between them. CDR1 and CDR2 (germline): SNHLY, FYNNEI. The CDR3 sequence: CASSPDSLKSNSPLHF. The CDR3 coding sequence is TGTGCCAGCAGTCCTGACAGCCTAAAATCTAATTCACCCCTCCACTTT.

V usage is TRBV19 and J usage is TRBJ1-2; tentative D call: TRBD1 (6 bases). Germline V gene lookup returns CDR1 LNHDA and CDR2 SQIVND (reference sequence). The CDR3 totals 13 residues. V shed 8 bases and J shed 8 bases, with 18 bases lying between them. The CDR3 is CASGAGDRGGYTF. CDR3 sequence (DNA): TGTGCCAGTGGGGCAGGGGACCGGGGAGGCTACACCTTC.